The 14 T cell receptor beta chains below come from one sample, sequenced in a study of blood T cell repertoires in COVID-19. Measured with immunoSEQ multiplex PCR; TCRdb has only the in-frame clones, and not every one. Among about 100,000 clones listed, less than 85% were seen once. The source material was peripheral blood. All receptors derive from a woman between 35 and 50 years old with acute or convalescent COVID-19.

This clone was counted at least ten times. V usage is TRBV20-1 and J usage is TRBJ2-5; TRBD2 might be the D (5 bases). The CDR3 has 13 amino acids. Trimming left V 3 bases short and J 5 bases short, with 13 bases between. The V gene's germline CDR1 is DFQATT and CDR2 SNEGSKA (reference sequence). The CDR3 nucleotides are TGCAGTGCTAGTCAGGCTAGGAGGGAGACCCAGTACTTC. Encoded protein: CSASQARRETQYF.

This clone has just a few counts. The rearrangement links TRBV28 to TRBJ1-2; 10 bases fit TRBD1. V lost 3 bases and J lost 4; bases outside the gene matches: 11. The CDR3 spans 17 residues. Germline V gene sequence: CDR1 MDHEN, CDR2 SYDVKM. CDR3 residues: CASSLGSGTGDGYGYTF. CDR3 DNA: TGTGCCAGCAGTTTGGGGTCTGGGACAGGGGACGGCTATGGCTACACCTTC.

The chain has TRBV9 and TRBJ1-2, with 8 bases lining up with TRBD1. Germline CDR1 and CDR2: SGDLS and YYNGEE. The CDR3 length is 14 residues. Trimming removed 4 bases from V and 8 bases from J; junction bases left unmatched: 10. The CDR3: CASSPQGVGRGYTF. CDR3 sequence (DNA): TGTGCCAGCAGCCCACAGGGGGTAGGGCGCGGCTACACCTTC.

CDR3 DNA sequence: TGTGCCAGCAGCTTAACGGCTAGCGGGGGAGGAGCAGATACGCAGTATTTT. Translation: CASSLTASGGGADTQYF. The rearrangement links TRBV7-3 to TRBJ2-3; TRBD2 matches at 10 bases. This CDR3 comprises 17 residues. J gave up 4 bases and V 0 bases, and 7 bases lay outside the gene matches. From germline, CDR1 is SGHTA and CDR2 FQGTGA.

CDR3 amino acids: CASSLALASRAEQFF. The CDR3, as DNA: TGTGCCAGCAGCTTGGCTCTAGCTAGTCGGGCTGAGCAGTTCTTC. This sequence joins TRBV5-4 and TRBJ2-1, with D perhaps matching TRBD2 (5 bases). Trimming pared 0 bases from V and 9 bases from J, leaving 16 bases between. CDR1 is SGHNT, CDR2 YYREEE, per germline (reference sequence). CDR3 length: 15 residues.

In the case of this clone: The sample contains more than one DNA sequence encoding this CDR3. V usage is TRBV18 and J usage is TRBJ2-5; the D gene is possibly TRBD1 (6 bases). The CDR3 consists of 13 residues. Trimming stripped 4 bases from V and 5 bases from J, with 11 bases between. Germline lookup yields CDR1 KGHSH and CDR2 LQKENI. CDR3 sequence: CASSRDTQETQYF. DNA for the CDR3: TGTGCCAGCTCACGGGACACGCAGGAGACCCAGTACTTC.

The genes are TRBV14 and TRBJ1-6; tentative D call: TRBD1 (6 bases). V lost 4 bases, J lost 9 bases, and 13 bases lay in between. CDR3 length equals 14 residues. Germline V gene lookup returns CDR1 SGHDN and CDR2 FVKESK. CDR3 sequence reads: CASSPTGPVSPLHF. In DNA, the CDR3 is TGTGCCAGCAGCCCTACAGGGCCTGTTTCACCCCTCCACTTT.

This clone appeared once. This chain connects TRBV5-4 to TRBJ1-2; D perhaps matches TRBD1 (5 bases). Trimming stripped 5 bases from V and 2 bases from J, with 13 bases between. Per the germline V gene, CDR1 is SGHNT and CDR2 is YYREEE (reference sequence). The CDR3 has 14 residues. The CDR3 is CASRQEGPNYGYTF. The CDR3 nucleotides are TGTGCCAGCAGACAGGAGGGGCCCAACTATGGCTACACCTTC.

Only a few counts were recorded for this clone. The DNA for the CDR3 is TGTGCCACCATCGATGGCGGGGGTTGGACAGATACGCAGTATTTT. Its translation is CATIDGGGWTDTQYF. V is TRBV24-1 and J is TRBJ2-3, with TRBD2 matching over 7 bases. This CDR3 spans 15 amino acids. Germline V CDR1 and CDR2: KGHDR, SFDVKD. With V trimmed by 8 bases and J by 3 bases, 10 bases remained unmatched.

The CDR3 DNA reads TGTGCCAGCAGCTTTAGAGGGCGTCGCACCGGGGAGCTGTTTTTT. It is translated as CASSFRGRRTGELFF. The chain carries TRBV5-6 and TRBJ2-2, with D maybe TRBD2 (5 bases). The CDR3 consists of 15 residues. Germline V gene data show CDR1 as SGHDT and CDR2 as YYEEEE. Trimming pared 2 bases from V and 4 bases from J, leaving 12 bases between.

The chain recombines TRBV18 with TRBJ2-3; the D is unclear. The CDR3 has 12 residues. Trimming removed 6 bases from V and 2 bases from J, with 6 bases in between. Germline V gene sequence: CDR1 KGHSH, CDR2 LQKENI. The CDR3 DNA is TGTGCCAGCTCCCCATACACAGATACGCAGTATTTT. It encodes CASSPYTDTQYF.

This clone was observed a handful of times. The chain combines TRBV3-1 (or the pseudogene TRBV3-2) with TRBJ1-1; no definite D call. V was trimmed by 1 base and J by 4 bases, leaving 16 bases between them. The CDR3 length is 16 residues. Germline V gene sequence: CDR1 LGHDT, CDR2 YNNKEL (reference sequence). The CDR3 DNA is TGTGCCAGCAGCCAAGGGCACCCTCCAATTTCCACTGAAGCTTTCTTT. It translates to CASSQGHPPISTEAFF.

V and J are TRBV5-4 and TRBJ1-4; D may be TRBD1 (5 bases). The germline V and J ends were trimmed by 2 bases and 7 bases, with 12 bases remaining between them. The CDR3 is 14 amino acids. Germline V gene sequence: CDR1 SGHNT, CDR2 YYREEE (reference sequence). The CDR3 coding sequence is TGTGCCAGCAGCTTCGGGGGGATGGGTGAAAAACTGTTTTTT. Protein product: CASSFGGMGEKLFF.

The chain recombines TRBV7-8 with TRBJ1-1; D is uncertain. V was clipped by 5 bases and J by 11 bases, with 15 bases between them. Per the germline V gene, CDR1 is SGHVS and CDR2 is FQNEAQ. The CDR3 loop spans 12 amino acids. CDR3 in DNA: TGTGCCAGCAGCCGAGACCTAGCGGCGGCTTTCTTT. As protein: CASSRDLAAAFF.